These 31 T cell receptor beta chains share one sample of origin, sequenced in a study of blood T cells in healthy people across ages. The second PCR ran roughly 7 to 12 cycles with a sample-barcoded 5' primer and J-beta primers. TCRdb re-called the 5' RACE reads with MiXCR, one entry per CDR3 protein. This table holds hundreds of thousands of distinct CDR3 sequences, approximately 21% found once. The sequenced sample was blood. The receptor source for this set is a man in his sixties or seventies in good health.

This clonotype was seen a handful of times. CDR3 sequence: CASTTARDNEQFF. DNA of the CDR3: TGTGCCAGCACCACAGCCCGAGACAATGAGCAGTTCTTC. The chain is built from TRBV6-5 and TRBJ2-1; D is undetermined. The CDR3 sequence is 13 residues long. V dropped 7 bases and J dropped 5 bases, with 12 bases sitting between them. Germline V gene lookup returns CDR1 MNHEY and CDR2 SVGAGI.

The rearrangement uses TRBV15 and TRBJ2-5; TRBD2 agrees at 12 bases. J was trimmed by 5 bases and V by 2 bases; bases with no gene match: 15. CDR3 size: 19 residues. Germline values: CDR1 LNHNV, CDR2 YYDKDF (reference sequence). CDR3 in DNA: TGTGCCACCAGCAGAAACAGACAGGGAGGACTAGCGGGACGGGAGACCCAGTACTTC. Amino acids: CATSRNRQGGLAGRETQYF.

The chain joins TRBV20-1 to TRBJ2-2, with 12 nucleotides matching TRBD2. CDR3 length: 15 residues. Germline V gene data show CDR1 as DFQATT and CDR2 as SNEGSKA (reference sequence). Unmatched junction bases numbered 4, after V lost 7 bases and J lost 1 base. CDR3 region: CSGTSGNGNTGELFF. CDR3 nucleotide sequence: TGCAGTGGGACTAGCGGGAATGGGAACACCGGGGAGCTGTTTTTT.

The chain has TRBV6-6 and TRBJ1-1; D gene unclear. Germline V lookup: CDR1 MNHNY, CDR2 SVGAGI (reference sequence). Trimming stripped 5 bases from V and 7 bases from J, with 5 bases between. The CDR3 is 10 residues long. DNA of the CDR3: TGTGCCAGCAGTCGCGATGAAGCTTTCTTT. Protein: CASSRDEAFF.

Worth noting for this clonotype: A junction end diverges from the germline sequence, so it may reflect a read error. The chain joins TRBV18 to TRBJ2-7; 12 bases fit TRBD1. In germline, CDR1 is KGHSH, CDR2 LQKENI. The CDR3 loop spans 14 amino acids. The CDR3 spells CTSSPGTGGGEQYF. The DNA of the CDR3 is TGTACCAGCTCACCAGGGACAGGGGGCGGAGAGCAGTACTTC.

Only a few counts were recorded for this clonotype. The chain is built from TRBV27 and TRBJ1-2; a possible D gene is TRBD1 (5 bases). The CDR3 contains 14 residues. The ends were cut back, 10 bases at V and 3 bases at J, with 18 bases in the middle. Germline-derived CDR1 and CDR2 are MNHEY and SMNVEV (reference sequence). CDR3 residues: CATRRGQEHYGYTF. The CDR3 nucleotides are TGTGCCACCCGCCGGGGCCAAGAGCACTATGGCTACACCTTC.

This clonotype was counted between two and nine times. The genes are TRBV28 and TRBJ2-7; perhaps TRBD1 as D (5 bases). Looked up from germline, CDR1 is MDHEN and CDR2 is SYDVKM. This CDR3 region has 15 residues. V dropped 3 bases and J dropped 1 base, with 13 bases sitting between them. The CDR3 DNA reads TGTGCCAGCAGTTTTACGCAGGGAATTTCCTACGAGCAGTACTTC. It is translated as CASSFTQGISYEQYF.

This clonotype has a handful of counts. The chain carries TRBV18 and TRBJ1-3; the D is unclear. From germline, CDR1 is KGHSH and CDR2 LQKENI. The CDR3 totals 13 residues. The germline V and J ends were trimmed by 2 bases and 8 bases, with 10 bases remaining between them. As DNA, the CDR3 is TGTGCCAGCTCACCAAGCAGCGCCGACACCATATATTTT. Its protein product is CASSPSSADTIYF. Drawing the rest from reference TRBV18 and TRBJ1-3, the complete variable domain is NAGVMQNPRHLVRRRGQEARLRCSPMKGHSHVYWYRQLPEEGLKFMVYLQKENIIDESGMPKERFSAEFPKEGPSILRIQQVVRGDSAAYFCASSPSSADTIYFGEGSWLTVV.

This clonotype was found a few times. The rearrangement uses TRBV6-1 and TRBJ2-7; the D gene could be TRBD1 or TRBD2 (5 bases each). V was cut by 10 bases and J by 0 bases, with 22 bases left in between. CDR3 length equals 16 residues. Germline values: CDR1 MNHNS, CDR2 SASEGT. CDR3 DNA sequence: TGTGCCATCCCAATACAGGACTGGCCGAGCTCCTACGAGCAGTACTTC. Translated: CAIPIQDWPSSYEQYF.

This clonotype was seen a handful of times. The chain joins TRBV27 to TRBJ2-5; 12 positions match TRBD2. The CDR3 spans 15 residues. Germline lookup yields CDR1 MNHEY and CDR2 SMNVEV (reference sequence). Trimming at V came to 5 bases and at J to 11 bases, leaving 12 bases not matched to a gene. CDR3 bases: TGTGCCAGCAGTCTAGCGGGAGGGCGATCTATTGAGCAGTACTTC. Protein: CASSLAGGRSIEQYF.

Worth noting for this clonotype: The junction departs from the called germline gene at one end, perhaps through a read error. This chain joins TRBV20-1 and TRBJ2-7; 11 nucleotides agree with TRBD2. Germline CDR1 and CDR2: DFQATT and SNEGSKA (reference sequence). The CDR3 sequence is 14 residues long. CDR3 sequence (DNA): TGCATTGCTACTAGCGGGAGAGCAACCTACGAGCAGTACTTC. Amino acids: CIATSGRATYEQYF.

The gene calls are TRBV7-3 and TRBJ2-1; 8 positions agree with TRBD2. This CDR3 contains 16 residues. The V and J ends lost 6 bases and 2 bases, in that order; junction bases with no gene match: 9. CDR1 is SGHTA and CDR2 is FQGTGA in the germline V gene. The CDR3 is CASSPTPGLAYNEQFF. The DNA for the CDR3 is TGTGCCAGCAGTCCTACCCCGGGACTAGCCTACAATGAGCAGTTCTTC.

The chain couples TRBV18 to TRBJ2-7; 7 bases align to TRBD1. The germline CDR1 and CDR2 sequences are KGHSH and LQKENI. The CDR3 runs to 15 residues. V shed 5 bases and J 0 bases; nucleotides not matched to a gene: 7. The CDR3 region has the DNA TGTGCCAGCTCATTAGGACAGGCGAACTCCTACGAGCAGTACTTC. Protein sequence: CASSLGQANSYEQYF.

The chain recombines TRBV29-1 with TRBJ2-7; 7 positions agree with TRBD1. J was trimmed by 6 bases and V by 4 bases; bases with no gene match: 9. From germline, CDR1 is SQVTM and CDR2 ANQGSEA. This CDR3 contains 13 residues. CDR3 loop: CSVAQGRDCEQYF. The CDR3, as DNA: TGCAGCGTTGCACAGGGGCGAGACTGCGAGCAGTACTTC.

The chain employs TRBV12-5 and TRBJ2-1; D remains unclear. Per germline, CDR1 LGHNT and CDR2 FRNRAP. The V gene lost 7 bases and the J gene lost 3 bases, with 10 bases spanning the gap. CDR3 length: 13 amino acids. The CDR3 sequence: CASAQTGYNEQFF. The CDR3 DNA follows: TGTGCTAGTGCCCAGACTGGCTACAATGAGCAGTTCTTC. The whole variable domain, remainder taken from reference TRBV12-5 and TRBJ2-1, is DARVTQTPRHKVTEMGQEVTMRCQPILGHNTVFWYRQTMMQGLELLAYFRNRAPLDDSGMPKDRFSAEMPDATLATLKIQPSEPRDSAVYFCASAQTGYNEQFFGPGTRLTVL.

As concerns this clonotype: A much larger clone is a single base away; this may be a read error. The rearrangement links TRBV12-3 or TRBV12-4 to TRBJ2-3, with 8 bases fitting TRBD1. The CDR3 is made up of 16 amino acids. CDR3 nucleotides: TGTGCCAGCAAGAGGACAGGGCCTACGCCCACAGATACGCAGTGTTTT. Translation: CASKRTGPTPTDTQCF.

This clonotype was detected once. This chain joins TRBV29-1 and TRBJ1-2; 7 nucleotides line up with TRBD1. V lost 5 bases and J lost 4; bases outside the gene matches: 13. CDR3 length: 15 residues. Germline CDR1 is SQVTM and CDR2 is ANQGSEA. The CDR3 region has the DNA TGCAGCGTTTTGAACGGGGAAGGGACAGCCTATGGCTACACCTTC. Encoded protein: CSVLNGEGTAYGYTF.

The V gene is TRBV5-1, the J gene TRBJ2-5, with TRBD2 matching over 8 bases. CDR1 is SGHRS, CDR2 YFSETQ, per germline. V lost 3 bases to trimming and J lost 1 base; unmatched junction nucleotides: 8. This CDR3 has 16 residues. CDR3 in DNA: TGCGCCAGCAGCTCGGGGCCTAGCGGGCGCCAAGAGACCCAGTACTTC. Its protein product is CASSSGPSGRQETQYF.

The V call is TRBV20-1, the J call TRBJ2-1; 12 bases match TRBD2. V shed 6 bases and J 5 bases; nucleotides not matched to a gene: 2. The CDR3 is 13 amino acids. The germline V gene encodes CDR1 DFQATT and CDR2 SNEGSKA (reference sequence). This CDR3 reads CSARLAGDNEQFF. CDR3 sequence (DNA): TGCAGTGCAAGACTAGCGGGAGACAATGAGCAGTTCTTC.

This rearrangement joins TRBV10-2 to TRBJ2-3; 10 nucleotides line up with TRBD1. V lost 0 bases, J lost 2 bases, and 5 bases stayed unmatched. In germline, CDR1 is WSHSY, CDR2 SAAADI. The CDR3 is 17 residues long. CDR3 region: CASSESGTGDITDTQYF. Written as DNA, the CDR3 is TGCGCCAGCAGTGAGTCAGGGACAGGGGATATCACAGATACGCAGTATTTT.

CDR3 bases: TGCAGCGTTGTCCGGGACAGGGTTTCCTACGAGCAGTACGTC. It codes for CSVVRDRVSYEQYV. V and J are TRBV29-1 and TRBJ2-7; TRBD1 matches at 9 bases. After removal of 4 bases from V and 1 base from J, the junction contained 5 bases not matched to a gene. CDR1 and CDR2 from the germline V gene are SQVTM and ANQGSEA. There are 14 residues in the CDR3.

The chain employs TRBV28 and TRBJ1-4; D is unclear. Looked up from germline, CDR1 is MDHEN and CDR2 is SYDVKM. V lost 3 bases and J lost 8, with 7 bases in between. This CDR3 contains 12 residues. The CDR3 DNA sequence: TGTGCCAGCAGTTTGCTATGGGAAAAACTGTTTTTT. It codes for CASSLLWEKLFF.

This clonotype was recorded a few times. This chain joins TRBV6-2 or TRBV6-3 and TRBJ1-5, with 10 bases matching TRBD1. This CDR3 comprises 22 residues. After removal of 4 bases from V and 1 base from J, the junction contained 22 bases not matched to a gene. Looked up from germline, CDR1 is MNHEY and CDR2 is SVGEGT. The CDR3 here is CASSSPPSSGQGKVSSNQPQHF. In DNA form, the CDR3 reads TGTGCCAGCAGTTCCCCCCCCTCATCGGGACAGGGGAAGGTTTCGAGCAATCAGCCCCAGCATTTT.

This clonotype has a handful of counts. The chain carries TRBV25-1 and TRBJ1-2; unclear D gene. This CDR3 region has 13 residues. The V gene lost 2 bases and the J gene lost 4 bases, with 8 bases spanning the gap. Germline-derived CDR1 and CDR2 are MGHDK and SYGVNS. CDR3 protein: CASSEEGGYGYTF. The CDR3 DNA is TGTGCCAGCAGTGAAGAAGGCGGCTATGGCTACACCTTC.

CDR3 protein: CSATGQGGEQYF. CDR3 coding DNA: TGCAGTGCAACCGGACAGGGGGGCGAGCAGTACTTC. This sequence joins TRBV20-1 and TRBJ2-7; 10 bases line up with TRBD1. Looked up from germline, CDR1 is DFQATT and CDR2 is SNEGSKA (reference sequence). This CDR3 spans 12 amino acids. The trim removed 6 bases at V and 6 bases at J, leaving 5 bases unmatched.

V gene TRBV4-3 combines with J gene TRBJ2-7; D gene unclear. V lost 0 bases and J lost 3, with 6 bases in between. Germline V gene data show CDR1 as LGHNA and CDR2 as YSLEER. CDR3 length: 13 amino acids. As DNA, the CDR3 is TGCGCCAGCAGCCAAGATCTCGACTACGAGCAGTACTTC. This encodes CASSQDLDYEQYF.

Here the CDR3 DNA reads TGCAGTGCTCCACGACCGGGACAGGGTTCCTACGAGCAGTACTTC. It is translated as CSAPRPGQGSYEQYF. The genes are TRBV20-1 and TRBJ2-7; 9 nucleotides align to TRBD1. The CDR3 sequence is 15 residues long. The germline CDR1 and CDR2 sequences are DFQATT and SNEGSKA (reference sequence). V was clipped by 5 bases and J by 1 base; unmatched bases: 9.

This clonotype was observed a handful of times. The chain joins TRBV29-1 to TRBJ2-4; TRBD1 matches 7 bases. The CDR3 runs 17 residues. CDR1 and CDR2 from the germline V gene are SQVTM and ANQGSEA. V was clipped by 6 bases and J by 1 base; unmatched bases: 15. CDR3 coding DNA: TGCAGCGTCCATGAGGCTAATTCAGGGGGTGCCAAAAACATTCAGTACTTC. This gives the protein CSVHEANSGGAKNIQYF.

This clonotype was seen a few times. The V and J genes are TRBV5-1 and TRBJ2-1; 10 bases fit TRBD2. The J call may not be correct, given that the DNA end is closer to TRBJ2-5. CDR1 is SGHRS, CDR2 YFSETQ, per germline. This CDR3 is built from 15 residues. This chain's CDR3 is CASSFSSGSIETQYF. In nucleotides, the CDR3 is TGCGCCAGCAGCTTTTCTAGCGGGAGTATTGAGACCCAGTACTTC.

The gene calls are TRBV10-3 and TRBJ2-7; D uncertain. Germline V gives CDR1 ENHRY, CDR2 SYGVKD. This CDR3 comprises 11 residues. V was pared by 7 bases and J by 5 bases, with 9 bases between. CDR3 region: CAIKLFDEQYF. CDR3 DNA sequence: TGTGCCATCAAATTATTCGACGAGCAGTACTTC.

Here the CDR3 reads CASTTEAQTLHF. The CDR3 DNA follows: TGTGCCAGCACTACTGAGGCGCAAACCCTCCACTTT. V and J are TRBV12-3 or TRBV12-4 and TRBJ1-6; unclear D gene. V was clipped by 7 bases and J by 14 bases, with 15 bases between them. CDR3 length equals 12 residues.